This T cell receptor beta chain was recorded in a study of tissue T cells after allogeneic stem cell transplantation. With regard to this clone: Its antigen remains unknown. The genes and germline here are from mouse. The sequence runs out 1 residue before the end of the CDR3; the remainder is reconstructed from the germline J gene.

Findings and caveats of the study: Blood and spleen captured only part of the tissue TCR repertoire. Motif-based clustering found tissue-specific repertoire signatures shared across patients, though few clones were shared. Within patients, tissue anatomy strongly shaped TCR repertoire composition.

The germline V gene has CDR1 LGHNA and CDR2 YSYQKL. V lost 0 bases, J lost 3 bases, and 7 bases lay in between. This CDR3 has 14 residues. This sample's time point: mouse harvest day 7 after allogeneic transplant. Tail vein injection delivered 10^7 T-cell-depleted bone marrow cells and 10^6 splenic CD5+ T cells. Mice had MHC-mismatched B6 into BALB/c GVHD, sampled day 7 or 14. The table came from immunoSEQ multiplex PCR; TCRdb's copy has only in-frame clones and leaves some out. This sample carries thousands of clones, 45% to 65% of them seen once, and the ten largest clones take approximately 5.3%. This chain uses TRBV2 with TRBJ2-5; unclear D gene. The TCR originated in a female BALB/c mouse given C57BL/6 T cells with graft-versus-host disease after an allogeneic hematopoietic cell transplant. The sample was gut tissue. The CDR3 bases that were read are TGTGCCAGCAGCCAAGATACGCAACAAGACACCCAGTAC. This gives the protein CASSQDTQQDTQY. Given in full, the CDR3 is CASSQDTQQDTQYF.